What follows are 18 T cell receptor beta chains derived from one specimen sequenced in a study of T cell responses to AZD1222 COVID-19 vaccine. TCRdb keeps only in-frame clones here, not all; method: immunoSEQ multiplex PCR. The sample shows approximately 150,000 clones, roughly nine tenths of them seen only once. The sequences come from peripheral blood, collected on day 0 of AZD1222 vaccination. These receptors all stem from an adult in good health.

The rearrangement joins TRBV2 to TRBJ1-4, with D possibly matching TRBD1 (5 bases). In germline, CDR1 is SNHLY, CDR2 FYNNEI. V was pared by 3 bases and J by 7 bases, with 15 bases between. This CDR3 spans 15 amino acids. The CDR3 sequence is CASSEAGGSGEKLFF. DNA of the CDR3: TGTGCCAGCAGTGAGGCGGGGGGGTCGGGTGAAAAACTGTTTTTT.

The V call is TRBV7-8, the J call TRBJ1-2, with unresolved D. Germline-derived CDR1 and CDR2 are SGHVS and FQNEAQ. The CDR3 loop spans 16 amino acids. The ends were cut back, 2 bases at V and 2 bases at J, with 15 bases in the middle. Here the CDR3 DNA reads TGTGCCAGCAGCTTAAGACATGACTTCCGGAACTATGGCTACACCTTC. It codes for CASSLRHDFRNYGYTF.

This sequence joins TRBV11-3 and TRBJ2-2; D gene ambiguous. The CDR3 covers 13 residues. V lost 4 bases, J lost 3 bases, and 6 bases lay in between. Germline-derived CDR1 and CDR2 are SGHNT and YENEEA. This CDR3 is CASSYGHTGELFF. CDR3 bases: TGTGCCAGCAGCTACGGACACACCGGGGAGCTGTTTTTT.

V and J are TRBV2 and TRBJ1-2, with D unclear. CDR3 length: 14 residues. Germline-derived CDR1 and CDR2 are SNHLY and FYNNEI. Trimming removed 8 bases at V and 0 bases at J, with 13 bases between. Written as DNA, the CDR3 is TGTGCCAGCTCTTTGGACCGAACTAACTATGGCTACACCTTC. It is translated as CASSLDRTNYGYTF. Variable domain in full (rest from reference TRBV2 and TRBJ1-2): EPEVTQTPSHQVTQMGQEVILRCVPISNHLYFYWYRQILGQKVEFLVSFYNNEISEKSEIFDDQFSVERPDGSNFTLKIRSTKLEDSAMYFCASSLDRTNYGYTFGSGTRLTVV.

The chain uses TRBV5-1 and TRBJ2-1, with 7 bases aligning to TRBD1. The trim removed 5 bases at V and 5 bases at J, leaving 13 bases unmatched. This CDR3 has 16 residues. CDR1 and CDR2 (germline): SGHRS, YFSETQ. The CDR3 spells CASRPTGAQPNNEQFF. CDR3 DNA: TGCGCCAGCAGGCCAACAGGGGCCCAACCCAACAATGAGCAGTTCTTC.

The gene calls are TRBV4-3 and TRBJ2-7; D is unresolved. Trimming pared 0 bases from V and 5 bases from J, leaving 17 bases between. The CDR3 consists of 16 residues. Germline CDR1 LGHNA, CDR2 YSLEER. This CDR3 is CASSQDPGGHPHEQYF. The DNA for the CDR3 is TGCGCCAGCAGCCAAGACCCCGGTGGCCATCCACACGAGCAGTACTTC.

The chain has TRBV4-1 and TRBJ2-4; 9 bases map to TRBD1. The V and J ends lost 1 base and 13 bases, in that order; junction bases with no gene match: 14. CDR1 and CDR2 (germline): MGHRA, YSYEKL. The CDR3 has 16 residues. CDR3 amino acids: CASSQVRGTGGSGQYF. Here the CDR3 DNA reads TGCGCCAGCAGCCAAGTCCGGGGAACAGGGGGCTCCGGACAGTACTTC.

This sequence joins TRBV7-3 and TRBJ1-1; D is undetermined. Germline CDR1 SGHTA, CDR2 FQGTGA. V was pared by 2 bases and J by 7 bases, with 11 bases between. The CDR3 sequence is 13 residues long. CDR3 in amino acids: CASSLGPGREAFF. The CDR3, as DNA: TGTGCCAGCAGCTTAGGCCCTGGCCGTGAAGCTTTCTTT.

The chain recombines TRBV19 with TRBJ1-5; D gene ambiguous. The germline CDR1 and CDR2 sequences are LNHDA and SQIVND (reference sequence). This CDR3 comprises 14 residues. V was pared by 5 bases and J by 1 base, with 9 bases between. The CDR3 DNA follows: TGTGCCAGTAGTGTCCTCGACAGCAATCAGCCCCAGCATTTT. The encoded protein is CASSVLDSNQPQHF.

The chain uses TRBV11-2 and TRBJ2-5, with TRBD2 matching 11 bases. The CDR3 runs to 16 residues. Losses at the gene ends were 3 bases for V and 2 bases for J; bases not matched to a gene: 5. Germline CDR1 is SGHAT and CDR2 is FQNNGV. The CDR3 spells CASSLAGTSGQETQYF. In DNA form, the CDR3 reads TGTGCCAGCAGCTTGGCCGGGACTAGCGGTCAAGAGACCCAGTACTTC.

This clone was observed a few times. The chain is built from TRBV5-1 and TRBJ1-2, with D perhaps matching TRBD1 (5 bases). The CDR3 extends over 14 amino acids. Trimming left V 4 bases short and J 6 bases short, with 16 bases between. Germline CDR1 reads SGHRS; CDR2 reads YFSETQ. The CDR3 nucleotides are TGCGCCAGCAGCCCCTGGGGAGGGGTGGATGGCTACACCTTC. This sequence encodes CASSPWGGVDGYTF.

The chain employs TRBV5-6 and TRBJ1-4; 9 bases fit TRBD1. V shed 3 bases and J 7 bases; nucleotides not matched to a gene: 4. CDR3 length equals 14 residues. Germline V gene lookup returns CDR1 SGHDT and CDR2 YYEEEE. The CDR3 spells CASSSGTGFEKLFF. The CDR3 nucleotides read TGTGCCAGCAGCTCCGGGACAGGGTTTGAAAAACTGTTTTTT.

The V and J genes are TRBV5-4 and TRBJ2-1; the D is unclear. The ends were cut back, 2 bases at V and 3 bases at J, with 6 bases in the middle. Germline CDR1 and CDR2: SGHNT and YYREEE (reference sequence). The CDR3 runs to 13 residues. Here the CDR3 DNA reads TGTGCCAGCAGCTTTACCGACTACAATGAGCAGTTCTTC. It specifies CASSFTDYNEQFF. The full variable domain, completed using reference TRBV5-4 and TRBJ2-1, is ETGVTQSPTHLIKTRGQQVTLRCSSQSGHNTVSWYQQALGQGPQFIFQYYREEENGRGNFPPRFSGLQFPNYSSELNVNALELDDSALYLCASSFTDYNEQFFGPGTRLTVL.

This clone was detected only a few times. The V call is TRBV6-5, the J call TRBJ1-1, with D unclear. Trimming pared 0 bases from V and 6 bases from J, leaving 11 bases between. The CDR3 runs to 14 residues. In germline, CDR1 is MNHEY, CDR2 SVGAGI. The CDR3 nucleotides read TGTGCCAGCAGTTACTCGCGGGGAACGGCTGAAGCTTTCTTT. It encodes CASSYSRGTAEAFF.

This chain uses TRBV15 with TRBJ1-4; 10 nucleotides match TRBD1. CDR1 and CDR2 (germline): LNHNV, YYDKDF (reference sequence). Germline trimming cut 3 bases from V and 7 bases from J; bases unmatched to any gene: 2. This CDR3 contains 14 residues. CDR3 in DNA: TGTGCCACCAGCAGGGACAGGGGGAGTGAAAAACTGTTTTTT. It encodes CATSRDRGSEKLFF.

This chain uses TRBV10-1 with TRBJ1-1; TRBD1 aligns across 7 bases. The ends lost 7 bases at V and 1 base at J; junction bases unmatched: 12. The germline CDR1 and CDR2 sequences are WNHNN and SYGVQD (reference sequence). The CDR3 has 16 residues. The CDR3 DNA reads TGCGCCAGCAATCCCGGCCGAGGGGGCCGGAACACTGAAGCTTTCTTT. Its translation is CASNPGRGGRNTEAFF.

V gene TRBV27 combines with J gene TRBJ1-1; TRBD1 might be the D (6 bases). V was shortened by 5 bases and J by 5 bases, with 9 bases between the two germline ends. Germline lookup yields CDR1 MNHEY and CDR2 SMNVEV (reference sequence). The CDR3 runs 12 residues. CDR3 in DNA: TGTGCCAGCAGTCCCCAGGGGACTGAAGCTTTCTTT. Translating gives CASSPQGTEAFF.

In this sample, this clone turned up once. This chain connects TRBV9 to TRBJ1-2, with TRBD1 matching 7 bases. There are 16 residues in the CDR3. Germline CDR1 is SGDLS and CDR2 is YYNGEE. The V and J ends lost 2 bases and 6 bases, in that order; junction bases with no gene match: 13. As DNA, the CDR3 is TGTGCCAGCAGCGTTAGAGGCGACAGGGTCAGTGATGGCTACACCTTC. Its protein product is CASSVRGDRVSDGYTF.